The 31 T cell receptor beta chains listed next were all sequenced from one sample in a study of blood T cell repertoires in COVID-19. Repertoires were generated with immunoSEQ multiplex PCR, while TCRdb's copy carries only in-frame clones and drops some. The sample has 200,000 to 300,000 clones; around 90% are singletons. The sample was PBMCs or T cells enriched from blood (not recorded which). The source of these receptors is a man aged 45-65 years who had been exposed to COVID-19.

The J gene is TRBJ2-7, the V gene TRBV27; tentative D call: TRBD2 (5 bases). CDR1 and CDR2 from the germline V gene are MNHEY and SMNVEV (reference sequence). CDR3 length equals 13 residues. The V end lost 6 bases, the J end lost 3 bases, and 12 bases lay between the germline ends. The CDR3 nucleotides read TGTGCCAGCAGCCCGGGATCCCACTACGAGCAGTACTTC. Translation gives CASSPGSHYEQYF.

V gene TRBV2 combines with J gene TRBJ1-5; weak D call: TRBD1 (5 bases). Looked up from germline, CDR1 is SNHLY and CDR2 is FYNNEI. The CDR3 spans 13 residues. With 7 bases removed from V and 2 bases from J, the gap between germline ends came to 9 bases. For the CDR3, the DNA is TGTGCCAGCACCAGGGAGGGCAATCAGCCCCAGCATTTT. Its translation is CASTREGNQPQHF.

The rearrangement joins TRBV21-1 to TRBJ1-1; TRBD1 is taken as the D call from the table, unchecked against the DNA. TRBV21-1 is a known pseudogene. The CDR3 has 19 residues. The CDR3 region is CASSNWLGQGRSLDTEAFF. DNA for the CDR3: TGTGCCAGCAGCAACTGGTTAGGACAGGGGAGAAGTTTAGACACTGAAGCTTTCTTT.

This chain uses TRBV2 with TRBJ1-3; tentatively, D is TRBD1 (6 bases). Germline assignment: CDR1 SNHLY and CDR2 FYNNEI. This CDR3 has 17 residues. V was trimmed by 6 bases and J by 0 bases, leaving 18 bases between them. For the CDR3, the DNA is TGTGCCAGCAGGGGTGAAGGTTGGGGGCTCTCTGGAAACACCATATATTTT. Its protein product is CASRGEGWGLSGNTIYF.

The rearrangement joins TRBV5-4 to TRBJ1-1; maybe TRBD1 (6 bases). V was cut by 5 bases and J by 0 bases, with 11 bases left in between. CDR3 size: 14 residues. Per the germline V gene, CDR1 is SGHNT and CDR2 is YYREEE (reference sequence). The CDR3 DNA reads TGTGCCAGCAGAGTCAGGGGACTGAACACTGAAGCTTTCTTT. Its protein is CASRVRGLNTEAFF.

The CDR3 DNA reads as TGTGCCAGCAGTCCCCTCGGGGGTGAAGCTTTCTTT. It is translated as CASSPLGGEAFF. This chain links TRBV12-3 or TRBV12-4 with TRBJ1-1; maybe TRBD1 (5 bases). V lost 5 bases and J 7 bases, leaving 11 bases between the germline ends. CDR3 length equals 12 residues.

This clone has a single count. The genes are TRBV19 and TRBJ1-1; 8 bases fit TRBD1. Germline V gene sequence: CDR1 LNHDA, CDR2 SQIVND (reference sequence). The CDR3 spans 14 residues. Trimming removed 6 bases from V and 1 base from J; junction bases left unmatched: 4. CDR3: CASRWDRTNTEAFF. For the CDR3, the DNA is TGTGCCAGTAGGTGGGACAGGACGAACACTGAAGCTTTCTTT.

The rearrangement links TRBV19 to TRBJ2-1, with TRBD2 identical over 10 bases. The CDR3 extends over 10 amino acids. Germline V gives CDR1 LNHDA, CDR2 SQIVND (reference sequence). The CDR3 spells CASGRFEQFF. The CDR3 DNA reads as TGTGCTAGCGGGAGGTTTGAGCAGTTCTTC.

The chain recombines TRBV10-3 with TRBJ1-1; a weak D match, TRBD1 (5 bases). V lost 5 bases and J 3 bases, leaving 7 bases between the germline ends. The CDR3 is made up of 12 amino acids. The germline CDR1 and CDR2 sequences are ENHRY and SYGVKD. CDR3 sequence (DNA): TGTGCCATCAGTTGGGGGGACACTGAAGCTTTCTTT. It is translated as CAISWGDTEAFF.

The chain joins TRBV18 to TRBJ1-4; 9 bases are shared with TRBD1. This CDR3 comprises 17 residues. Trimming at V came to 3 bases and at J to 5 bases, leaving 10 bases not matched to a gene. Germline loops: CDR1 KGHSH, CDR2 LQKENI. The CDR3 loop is CASSPVQGALQNEKLFF. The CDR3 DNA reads TGTGCCAGCTCACCGGTACAGGGGGCCCTGCAAAATGAAAAACTGTTTTTT.

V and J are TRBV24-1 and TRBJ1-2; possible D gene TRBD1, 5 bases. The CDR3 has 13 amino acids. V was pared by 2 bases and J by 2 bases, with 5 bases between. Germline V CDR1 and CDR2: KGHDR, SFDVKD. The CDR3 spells CATSDSGNYGYTF. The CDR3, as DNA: TGTGCCACCAGTGATTCAGGGAACTATGGCTACACCTTC.

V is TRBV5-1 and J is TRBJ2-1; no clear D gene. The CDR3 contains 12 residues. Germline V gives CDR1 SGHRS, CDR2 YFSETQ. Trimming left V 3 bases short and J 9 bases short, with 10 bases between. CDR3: CASSSQSGEQFF. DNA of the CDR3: TGCGCCAGCAGCTCGCAATCGGGTGAGCAGTTCTTC.

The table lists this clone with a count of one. The CDR3 DNA reads as TGCGCCAGCAGCGACGAGAGCGGAGCGCAAGAGACCCAGTACTTC. Amino acids: CASSDESGAQETQYF. This chain uses TRBV5-1 with TRBJ2-5, with a weak D call TRBD2 (5 bases). The ends were cut back, 4 bases at V and 2 bases at J, with 15 bases in the middle. The V gene's germline CDR1 is SGHRS and CDR2 YFSETQ. This CDR3 is 15 amino acids long.

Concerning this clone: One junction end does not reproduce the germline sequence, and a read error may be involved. The DNA for the CDR3 is TGTGCTAGCAGTTTAGCCACAGGGCCGAGCTCCTACAATGAGCAGTTCTTC. Encoded protein: CASSLATGPSSYNEQFF. The chain carries TRBV7-7 and TRBJ2-1; a possible D gene is TRBD1 (6 bases). This CDR3 is built from 17 residues. CDR1 and CDR2 from the germline V gene are SSHAT and FNYEAQ (reference sequence). Combining the CDR3 with reference TRBV7-7 and TRBJ2-1 gives the whole variable domain GAGVSQSPRYKVTKRGQDVTLRCDPISSHATLYWYQQALGQGPEFLTYFNYEAQPDKSGLPSDRFSAERPEGSISTLTIQRTEQRDSAMYRCASSLATGPSSYNEQFFGPGTRLTVL.

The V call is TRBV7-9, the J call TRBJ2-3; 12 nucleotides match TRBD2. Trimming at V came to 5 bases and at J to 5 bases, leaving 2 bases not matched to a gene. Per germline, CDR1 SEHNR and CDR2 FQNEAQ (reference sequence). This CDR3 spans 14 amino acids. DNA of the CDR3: TGTGCCAGCAGCACGGGACTAGCGGGAGATACGCAGTATTTT. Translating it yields CASSTGLAGDTQYF.

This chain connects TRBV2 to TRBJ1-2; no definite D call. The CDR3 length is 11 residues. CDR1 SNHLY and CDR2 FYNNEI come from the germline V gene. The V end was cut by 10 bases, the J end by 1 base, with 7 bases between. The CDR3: CATTYNYGYTF. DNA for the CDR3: TGTGCCACCACCTATAACTATGGCTACACCTTC.

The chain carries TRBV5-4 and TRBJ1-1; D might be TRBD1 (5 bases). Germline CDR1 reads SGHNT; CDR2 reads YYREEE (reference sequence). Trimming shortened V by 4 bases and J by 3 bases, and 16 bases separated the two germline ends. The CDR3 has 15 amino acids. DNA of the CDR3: TGTGCCAGCAGCCCCCGACAGTACTCTGACACTGAAGCTTTCTTT. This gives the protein CASSPRQYSDTEAFF.

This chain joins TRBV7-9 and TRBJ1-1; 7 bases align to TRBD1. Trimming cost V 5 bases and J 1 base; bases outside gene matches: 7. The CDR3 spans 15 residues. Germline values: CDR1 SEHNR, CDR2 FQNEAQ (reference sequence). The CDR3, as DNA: TGTGCCAGCAGCAGACCGGGACAGCCGAACACTGAAGCTTTCTTT. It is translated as CASSRPGQPNTEAFF. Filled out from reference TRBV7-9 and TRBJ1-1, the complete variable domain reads DTGVSQNPRHKITKRGQNVTFRCDPISEHNRLYWYRQTLGQGPEFLTYFQNEAQLEKSRLLSDRFSAERPKGSFSTLEIQRTEQGDSAMYLCASSRPGQPNTEAFFGQGTRLTVV.

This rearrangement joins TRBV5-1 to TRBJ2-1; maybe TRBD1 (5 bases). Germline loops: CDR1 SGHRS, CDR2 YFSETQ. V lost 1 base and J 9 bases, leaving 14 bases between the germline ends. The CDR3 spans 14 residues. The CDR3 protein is CASSLLQGDPEQFF. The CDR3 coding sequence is TGCGCCAGCAGCTTGCTTCAAGGGGATCCTGAGCAGTTCTTC.

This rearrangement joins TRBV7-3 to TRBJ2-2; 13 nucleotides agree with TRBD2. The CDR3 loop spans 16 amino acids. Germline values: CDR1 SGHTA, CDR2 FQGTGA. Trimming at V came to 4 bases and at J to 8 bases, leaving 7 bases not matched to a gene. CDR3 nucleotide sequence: TGTGCCAGCAGCTCTCCCGGGACTAGCGGGACGGGGGAGCTGTTTTTT. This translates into CASSSPGTSGTGELFF.

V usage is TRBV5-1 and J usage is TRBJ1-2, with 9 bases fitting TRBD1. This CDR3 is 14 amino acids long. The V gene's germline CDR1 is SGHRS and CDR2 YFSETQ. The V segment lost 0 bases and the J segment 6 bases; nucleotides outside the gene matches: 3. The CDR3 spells CASSLGHRGHGYTF. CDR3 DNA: TGCGCCAGCAGCTTGGGGCACAGGGGGCATGGCTACACCTTC.

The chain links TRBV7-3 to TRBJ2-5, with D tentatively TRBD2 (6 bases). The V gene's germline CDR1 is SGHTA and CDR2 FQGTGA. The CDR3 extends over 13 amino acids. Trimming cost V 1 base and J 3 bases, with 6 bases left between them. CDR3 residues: CASSLRGEETQYF. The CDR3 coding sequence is TGTGCCAGCAGCTTAAGGGGGGAAGAGACCCAGTACTTC.

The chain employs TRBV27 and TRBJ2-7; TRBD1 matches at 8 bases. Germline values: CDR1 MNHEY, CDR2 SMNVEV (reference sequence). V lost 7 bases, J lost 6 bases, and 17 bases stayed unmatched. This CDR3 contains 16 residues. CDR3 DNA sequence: TGTGCCAGCACCTTAAACCCTGGACAGGGTGCGTCCGAGCAGTACTTC. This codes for CASTLNPGQGASEQYF.

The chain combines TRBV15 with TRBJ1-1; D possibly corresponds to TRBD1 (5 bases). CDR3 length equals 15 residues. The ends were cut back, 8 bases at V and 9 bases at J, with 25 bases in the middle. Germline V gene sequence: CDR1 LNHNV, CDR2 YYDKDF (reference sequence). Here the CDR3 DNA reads TGTGCCACCTCAATCTCTCGGACGGGCGGGGGAAAAGCTTTCTTT. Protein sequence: CATSISRTGGGKAFF.

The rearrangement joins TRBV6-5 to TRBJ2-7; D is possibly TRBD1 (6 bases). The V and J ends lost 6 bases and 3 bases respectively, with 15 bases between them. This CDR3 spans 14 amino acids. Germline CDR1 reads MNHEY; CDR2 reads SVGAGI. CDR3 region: CASRRSRDIYEQYV. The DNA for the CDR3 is TGTGCCAGCAGGCGATCAAGGGACATCTACGAGCAGTACGTC.

The CDR3 region has the DNA TGTGCCAGCAGTCTTCAGGGTACCAATGGCTACACCTTC. Translated, it gives CASSLQGTNGYTF. J is TRBJ1-2 and V is TRBV28, with D perhaps matching TRBD1 (5 bases). The germline gives CDR1 MDHEN, CDR2 SYDVKM. CDR3 length: 13 residues. V gave up 5 bases and J gave up 6 bases, with 13 bases separating them.

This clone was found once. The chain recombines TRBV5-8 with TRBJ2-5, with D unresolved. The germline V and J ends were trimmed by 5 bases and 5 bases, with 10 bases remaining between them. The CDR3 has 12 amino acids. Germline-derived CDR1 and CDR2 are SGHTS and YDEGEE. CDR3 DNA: TGTGCCAGCAGTTCCCGAGCGGAGACCCAGTACTTC. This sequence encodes CASSSRAETQYF. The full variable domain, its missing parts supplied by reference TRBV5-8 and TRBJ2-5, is EAGVTQSPTHLIKTRGQQATLRCSPISGHTSVYWYQQALGLGLQFLLWYDEGEERNRGNFPPRFSGRQFPNYSSELNVNALELEDSALYLCASSSRAETQYFGPGTRLLVL.

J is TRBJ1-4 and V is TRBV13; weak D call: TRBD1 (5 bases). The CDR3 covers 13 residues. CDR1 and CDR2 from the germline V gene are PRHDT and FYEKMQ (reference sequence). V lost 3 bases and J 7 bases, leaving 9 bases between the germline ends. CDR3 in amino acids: CASSFTGGEKLFF. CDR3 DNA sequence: TGTGCCAGCAGCTTCACAGGTGGTGAAAAACTGTTTTTT.

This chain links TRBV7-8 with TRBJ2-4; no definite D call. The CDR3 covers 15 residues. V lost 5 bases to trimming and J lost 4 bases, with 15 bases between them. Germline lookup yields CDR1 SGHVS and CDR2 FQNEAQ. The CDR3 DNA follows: TGTGCCAGCAGCCCTGGTCCAAAAACTAAAAACATTCAGTACTTC. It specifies CASSPGPKTKNIQYF.

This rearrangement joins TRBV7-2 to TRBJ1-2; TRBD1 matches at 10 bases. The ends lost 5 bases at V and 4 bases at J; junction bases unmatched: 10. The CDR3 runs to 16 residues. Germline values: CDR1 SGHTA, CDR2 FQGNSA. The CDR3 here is CASSLLGTGVSYGYTF. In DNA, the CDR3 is TGTGCCAGCAGCCTACTTGGGACAGGGGTGAGCTATGGCTACACCTTC. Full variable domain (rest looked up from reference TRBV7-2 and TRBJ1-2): GAGVSQSPSNKVTEKGKDVELRCDPISGHTALYWYRQSLGQGLEFLIYFQGNSAPDKSGLPSDRFSAERTGGSVSTLTIQRTQQEDSAVYLCASSLLGTGVSYGYTFGSGTRLTVV.

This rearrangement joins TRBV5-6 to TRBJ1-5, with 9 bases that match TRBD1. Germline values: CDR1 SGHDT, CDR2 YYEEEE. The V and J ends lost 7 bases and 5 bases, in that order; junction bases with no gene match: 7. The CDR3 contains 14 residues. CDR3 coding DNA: TGTGCCAGCTCCTTCACAGGGGGCGATCAGCCCCAGCATTTT. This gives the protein CASSFTGGDQPQHF.